This T cell receptor (beta chain) was retrieved from a study of post-analysis software for immune sequencing data. Included in the TCR beta cDNA libraries were unique molecular identifiers. T cells numbering about 0.95 to 10 million gave rise to roughly 0.5 million cDNA molecules. TCRdb independently ran MiXCR on the PCR reads; one entry per CDR3 protein. The sample has fewer than 550,000 distinct CDR3 sequences, roughly 34% seen once. On this clonotype itself: The antigen is undetermined.

Findings and limits, study-wide: Multiple sclerosis patients showed significantly lower normalized Chao1 diversity than controls did. The study found TRBV5-6, TRBV5-1 and TRBV20-1 among several TRBV segments more frequent in patients than controls.

After removal of 8 bases from V and 3 bases from J, the junction contained 13 bases not matched to a gene. The CDR3 totals 16 residues. Germline V gene lookup returns CDR1 SGHRS and CDR2 YFSETQ. This sequence joins TRBV5-1 and TRBJ2-7; 11 bases fit TRBD2. The specimen was blood. This TCR came from a girl aged 2-17 years with multiple sclerosis. The CDR3 spells CARGETSGAILYEQYF. The CDR3 bases are TGCGCCAGAGGGGAGACTAGCGGGGCTATCCTCTACGAGCAGTACTTC.